This T cell receptor beta chain was sequenced during a study of tumor T cells in aggressive B-cell lymphoma. The CDR3 sequence is 15 residues long. Germline V gives CDR1 SGHNT, CDR2 YENEEA. The ends lost 2 bases at V and 6 bases at J; junction bases unmatched: 6. Generated by immunoSEQ multiplex PCR, the TCRdb table keeps only in-frame clones and is missing some. Seen here are thousands of clones, about three quarters observed once, and the top ten hold 6.5% to 9%. The V and J genes are TRBV11-3 and TRBJ2-1, with 8 bases identical to TRBD1. The sequence was obtained from an adult with diffuse large B cell lymphoma. What was sequenced was tumor tissue. CDR3 nucleotide sequence: TGTGCCAGCAGCTTACGGGTGACAGGGGTCAATGAGCAGTTCTTC. Translation gives CASSLRVTGVNEQFF.